This T cell receptor (beta chain) was documented in a study of blood T cell repertoires in COVID-19 (dated by TCRdb to 2020 to 2021). For the study in its entirety: Samples from collaborators originated in the United States, Italy and Spain and spanned both the acute and convalescent phases of COVID-19. The prospective study material was composed of cDNA or gDNA derived from T cells, B-cell-depleted T cells, or PBMCs. The samples were drawn from two sources: the first 160 participants of the ongoing ImmuneRACE study, and 1,254 subjects contributed by 6 global collaborators. Subjects who had been exposed to COVID-19, were actively infected with it, or had recovered from it provided the deeply sampled blood TCRbeta repertoires that made up the dataset. Sample metadata almost always included a de-identified subject ID, COVID-19 status, age in years and sex. Where available, HLA class I and class II types were obtained from metadata supplied by the sample provider rather than from assay-based typing. The repertoires were released in a freely available public database meant as a resource for research on the immune response to SARS-CoV-2. Overall results and qualifications from the work: How much clinical and demographic metadata was included differed by source and by participant, and the metadata was provided uncurated.

TCRbeta CDR3 regions were amplified from genomic DNA using the immunoSEQ Assay, a bias-controlled multiplex PCR. On the authors' methods: The number of nucleated cells in each sample was estimated from the amplification of reference gene primers within the assay. To quantify the absolute abundance of each unique TCRbeta CDR3 rearrangement, sequence reads were collapsed and filtered. For each sample, productive Simpson clonality was calculated by taking the square root of Simpson's diversity index across productive rearrangements. Held by TCRdb, this immuneACCESS table contains in-frame sequences only and omits some clones. Under half of the omission traces to an unresolved V gene where checked; the cause of the rest is unknown. V and J calls and clone size are as listed in that table; D and trimming were resolved from the DNA. The table for this sample lists around 140,000 clones; roughly 90% of them were counted only once. Together, the top ten hold 4% of the sample.

Comments on this clone: The specificity of this receptor is unknown. There are no base qualities to consult, and no much larger clone falls within one base.

Germline trimming: 9 bases from V, 6 bases from J; junction bases outside gene matches: 8. The CDR3, cysteine through phenylalanine, is 15 amino acids long. The read is trimmed to its CDR3 DNA, 45 bases read in frame from base 1. CDR1 SNHLY and CDR2 FYNNEI are derived from the germline V gene. Participants in the prospective study were enrolled through a virtual design, were aged roughly 18 to 100 years, and lived in roughly 24 United States geographic areas. In the prospective study, participants were assigned to cohorts based on the clinical history participants reported in a screening survey and a study questionnaire. Exposed participants had been in contact, within 2 weeks of entering the study, with a person who had a PCR-confirmed or clinician-diagnosed case of COVID-19. Each participant in the prospective study had whole blood, serum and a nasopharyngeal or oropharyngeal swab collected by mobile phlebotomists. Participants in the prospective study had the option to provide additional blood draws and questionnaires over a roughly 2-month period. Before DNA extraction, prospective study blood samples were shipped either frozen or at room temperature.

The sequence was obtained from a woman aged 40 to 50 who had been exposed to COVID-19. The sequenced sample consisted of PBMCs or T cells enriched from blood (not recorded which). The V gene is TRBV2 and the J gene is TRBJ2-2, with 12 middle bases fitting TRBD1. The CDR3 sequence is CASNPGQGAAGELFF. The DNA is as follows: TGTGCCAGTAATCCGGGACAGGGGGCTGCCGGGGAGCTGTTTTTT.